This T cell receptor beta chain was captured by sequencing in a study of T cell responses to AZD1222 COVID-19 vaccine. Broader study findings: Seropositive at baseline were only five or six AZD1222 recipients.

The CDR3 consists of 14 residues. Germline CDR1 and CDR2: MNHNY and SVGAGI (reference sequence). Trimming left V 0 bases short and J 1 base short, with 3 bases between. Clones were sequenced by immunoSEQ multiplex PCR, and TCRdb holds only the in-frame ones, with some missing. The table has roughly 78,000 clones, 65% to 85% seen once. This clone turned up a few times. Its antigen is unknown. Sequenced here: peripheral blood, sampled on day 0 of AZD1222 vaccination. The receptor was isolated from an adult in good health. The gene calls are TRBV6-6 and TRBJ2-2; D unresolved. The CDR3 nucleotides read TGTGCCAGCAGTTACTCGGTGAACACCGGGGAGCTGTTTTTT. It is translated as CASSYSVNTGELFF.